The source of this T cell receptor beta chain is a study of blood T cell repertoires in COVID-19 (TCRdb year 2020). In terms of the full investigation: The collaborator samples originated in the United States, Italy and Spain and spanned the acute and convalescent phases of COVID-19. The material from the prospective study consisted of cDNA or gDNA derived from T cells, B-cell-depleted T cells, or PBMCs. Subjects who had been exposed to COVID-19, were actively infected with it, or had recovered from it provided the deeply sampled blood TCRbeta repertoires that made up the dataset. A freely available public database, intended as a resource for researchers studying the immune response to SARS-CoV-2, is where the repertoires were released. The samples were drawn from the first 160 participants of the ongoing ImmuneRACE study and from some 1,300 subjects provided by 6 global collaborators. The sample metadata nearly always contained a de-identified subject ID, COVID-19 status, age in years and sex. Where available, HLA class I and class II types were taken from metadata supplied by the sample provider and were not determined by assay-based typing. Paper-wide results and their limitations: Clinical and demographic metadata were provided uncurated, with the amount varying by source and participant.

Each collaborating institution followed its own protocols to collect whole blood in K2EDTA tubes. For TCRbeta analysis, collaborators shipped samples in one of three forms: frozen whole blood, isolated PBMCs, or DNA extracted from either of those sample types. This clone was seen a few times. It has no known antigen specificity. No quality values exist for individual bases; no much larger clone is one base distant. Trimming removed 4 bases from V and 1 base from J, leaving 15 bases between the germline ends. Reading the germline V gene (reference sequence) gives CDR1 MNHEY and CDR2 SMNVEV. There are 16 amino acids in the CDR3, from cysteine to phenylalanine inclusive. Left in the record is the CDR3 DNA by itself, 48 bases read in frame from the first base. The immunoSEQ Assay, a bias-controlled multiplex PCR, was used to amplify TCRbeta CDR3 regions from genomic DNA. In the authors' own workflow: Nucleated cell counts per sample were estimated from amplification of reference gene primers within the assay. Sequence reads were collapsed and filtered to measure the absolute abundance of every unique TCRbeta CDR3 rearrangement. For each sample, productive Simpson clonality was calculated as the square root of Simpson's diversity index across productive rearrangements. TCRdb stores this immuneACCESS table with in-frame sequences only. Part of the clones is absent; in the studies checked, under half of the shortfall reflects unresolved V genes, and no reason is known for the rest. V and J calls and clone size follow that table, whereas D and trimming were derived from the DNA. This sample holds under 150,000 clones; around 89% were observed only once. The ten biggest clones cover roughly 18% of the sample.

The receptor chain draws on TRBV27 and TRBJ2-3; tentative D gene TRBD1, with 7 bases matching. This clonotype originated in a man aged 50 to 60 with active or convalescent COVID-19. Sequenced sample: peripheral blood. In nucleotide form, the sequence is TGTGCCAGCAGTTCCCCTGACAGGGAGGGCACAGATACGCAGTATTTT. This encodes CASSSPDREGTDTQYF.